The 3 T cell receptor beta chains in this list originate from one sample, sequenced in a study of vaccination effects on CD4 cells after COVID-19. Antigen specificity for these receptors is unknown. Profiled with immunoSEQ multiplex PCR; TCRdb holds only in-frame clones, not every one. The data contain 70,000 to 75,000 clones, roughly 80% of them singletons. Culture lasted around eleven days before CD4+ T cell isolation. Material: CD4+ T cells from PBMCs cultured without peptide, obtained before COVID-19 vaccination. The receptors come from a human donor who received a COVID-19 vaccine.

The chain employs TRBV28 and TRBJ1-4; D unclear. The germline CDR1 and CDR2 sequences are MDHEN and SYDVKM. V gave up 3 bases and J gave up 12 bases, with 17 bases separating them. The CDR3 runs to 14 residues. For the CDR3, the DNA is TGTGCCAGCAGTTTCTTTGGAGAGCGCGGTGAACTGTTTTTT. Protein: CASSFFGERGELFF. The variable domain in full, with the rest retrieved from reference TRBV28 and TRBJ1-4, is DVKVTQSSRYLVKRTGEKVFLECVQDMDHENMFWYRQDPGLGLRLIYFSYDVKMKEKGDIPEGYSVSREKKERFSLILESASTNQTSMYLCASSFFGERGELFFGSGTQLSVL.

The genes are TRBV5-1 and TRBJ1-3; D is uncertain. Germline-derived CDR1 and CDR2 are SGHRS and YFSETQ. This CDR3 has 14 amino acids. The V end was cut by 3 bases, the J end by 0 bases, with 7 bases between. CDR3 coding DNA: TGCGCCAGCAGCTCGACCATCTCTGGAAACACCATATATTTT. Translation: CASSSTISGNTIYF.

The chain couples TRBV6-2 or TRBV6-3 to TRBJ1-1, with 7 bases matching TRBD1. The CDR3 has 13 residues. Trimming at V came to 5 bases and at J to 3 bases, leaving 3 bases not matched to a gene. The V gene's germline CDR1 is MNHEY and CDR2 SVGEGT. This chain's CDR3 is CASSEDRHTEAFF. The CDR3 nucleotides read TGTGCCAGCAGTGAGGACAGGCACACTGAAGCTTTCTTT.